This T cell receptor (beta chain) came from a study of Ad26.COV2.S vaccination and SARS-CoV-2 variants. For the study at large: Intramuscularly, Ad26.COV2.S was given either once or twice, 56 days apart.

TCRdb keeps only in-frame clones here, not all; method: immunoSEQ multiplex PCR. Seen here are fewer than 500,000 clones, 75% to 95% observed once, and the top ten hold roughly an eighth. V was shortened by 2 bases and J by 3 bases, with 23 bases between the two germline ends. There are 19 residues in the CDR3. The germline CDR1 and CDR2 sequences are SEHNR and FQNEAQ (reference sequence). Notes on the study in general: Researchers reported similar non-spike TCR breadth in vaccine and placebo recipients. The TCR breadth and depth analyses may have understated or missed part of the total T cell responses.

Treatment specified: over 15 received Ad26.COV2.S at low or high dose, single or two shots; five or six received placebo; per-sample allocation not given. Vaccine and placebo recipients were sampled on day 63 after the first injection. About this clone itself: Antigen: not known.

The chain has TRBV7-9 and TRBJ2-1; a possible D gene is TRBD1 (5 bases). The sequenced sample was peripheral blood, obtained in a trial of Ad26.COV2.S vaccine versus placebo. This sequence was found in a person between 18 and 60 years old who received the Ad26.COV2.S COVID-19 vaccine or a placebo. CDR3 sequence: CASSLTPLLGDDSYNEQFF. In nucleotides, the CDR3 is TGTGCCAGCAGCTTAACCCCCCTTTTAGGGGATGATAGCTACAATGAGCAGTTCTTC.